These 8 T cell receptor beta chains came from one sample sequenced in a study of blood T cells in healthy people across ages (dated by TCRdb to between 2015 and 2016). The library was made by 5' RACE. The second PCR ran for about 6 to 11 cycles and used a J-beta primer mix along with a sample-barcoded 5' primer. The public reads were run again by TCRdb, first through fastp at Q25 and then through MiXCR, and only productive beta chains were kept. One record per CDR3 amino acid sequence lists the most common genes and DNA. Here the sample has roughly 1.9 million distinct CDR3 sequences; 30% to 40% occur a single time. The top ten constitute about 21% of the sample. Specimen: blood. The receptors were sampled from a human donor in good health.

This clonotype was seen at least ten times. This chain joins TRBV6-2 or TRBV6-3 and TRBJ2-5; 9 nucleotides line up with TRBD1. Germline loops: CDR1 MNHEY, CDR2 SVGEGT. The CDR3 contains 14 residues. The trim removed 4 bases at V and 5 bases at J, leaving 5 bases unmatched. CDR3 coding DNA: TGTGCCAGCAGTTGGACAGGGGTCCAGGAGACCCAGTACTTC. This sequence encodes CASSWTGVQETQYF.

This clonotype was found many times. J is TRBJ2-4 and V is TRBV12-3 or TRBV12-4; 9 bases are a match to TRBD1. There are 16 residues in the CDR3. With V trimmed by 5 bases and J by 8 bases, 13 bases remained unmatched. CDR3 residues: CASSPMGQGGLDIQYF. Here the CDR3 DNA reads TGTGCCAGCAGTCCGATGGGACAGGGAGGCTTGGACATTCAGTACTTC.

This CDR3 is CAWSVGGQGPAPQHF. CDR3 DNA: TGTGCCTGGAGTGTCGGAGGACAGGGCCCCGCGCCGCAGCATTTT. V is TRBV30 and J is TRBJ1-5; 8 bases fit TRBD1. The V segment lost 0 bases and the J segment 13 bases; nucleotides outside the gene matches: 14. CDR3 size: 15 residues. Germline values: CDR1 GTSNPN, CDR2 SVGIG (reference sequence).

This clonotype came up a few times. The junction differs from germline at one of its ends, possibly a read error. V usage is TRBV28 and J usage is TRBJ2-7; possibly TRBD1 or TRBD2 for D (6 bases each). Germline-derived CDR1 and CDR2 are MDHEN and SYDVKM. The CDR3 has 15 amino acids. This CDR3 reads CASSVWRDTLYEQYF. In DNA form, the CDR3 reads TGTGCCAGCAGTGTATGGAGGGACACACTTTACGAGCAGTACTTC.

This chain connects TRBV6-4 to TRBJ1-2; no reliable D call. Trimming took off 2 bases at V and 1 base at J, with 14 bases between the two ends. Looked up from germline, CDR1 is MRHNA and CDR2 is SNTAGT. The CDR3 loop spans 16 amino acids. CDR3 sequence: CASSDPWNSINYGYTF. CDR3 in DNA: TGTGCCAGCAGTGACCCGTGGAACAGCATTAACTATGGCTACACCTTC.

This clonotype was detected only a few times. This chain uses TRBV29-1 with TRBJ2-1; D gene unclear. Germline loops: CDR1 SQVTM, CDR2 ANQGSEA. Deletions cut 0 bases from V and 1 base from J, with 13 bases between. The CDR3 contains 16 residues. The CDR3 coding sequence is TGCAGCGTTGAAGATCCGACTTCTCAATCCTACAATGAGCAGTTCTTC. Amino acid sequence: CSVEDPTSQSYNEQFF.

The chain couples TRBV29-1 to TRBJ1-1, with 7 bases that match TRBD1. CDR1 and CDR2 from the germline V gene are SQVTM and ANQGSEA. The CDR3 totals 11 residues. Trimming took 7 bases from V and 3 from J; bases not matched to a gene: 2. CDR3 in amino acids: CSAQGYTEAFF. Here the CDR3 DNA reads TGCAGCGCACAGGGGTACACTGAAGCTTTCTTT.

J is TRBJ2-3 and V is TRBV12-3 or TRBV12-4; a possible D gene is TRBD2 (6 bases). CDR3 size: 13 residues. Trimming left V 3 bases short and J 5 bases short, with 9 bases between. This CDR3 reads CASSFGRLDTQYF. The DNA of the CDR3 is TGTGCCAGCAGTTTCGGGAGACTAGATACGCAGTATTTT.